Listed below are T cell receptor beta chains from one sample, sequenced in a study of T cell responses to AZD1222 COVID-19 vaccine. Produced via immunoSEQ multiplex PCR; TCRdb's table is partial and in-frame only. The top ten clones hold under 2% of a sample with around 160,000 clones, 85% to 95% of them seen once. This sample comprised peripheral blood, obtained on day 0 of AZD1222 vaccination. The receptor source for this set is an adult in good health. Each CDR3 is given with its conserved first and last residue. The D gene is left open where the match is weak. Size tells how often a clone was seen (once, few, many) or the class of an expanded clone, and some rows leave it out.

cdr3_aa cdr3_nt v_call clone_size j_call d_call
CASSPLRGAAGELFF TGCGCCAGCAGCCCCCTGAGAGGGGCGGCCGGGGAGCTGTTTTTT TRBV5-1 NA TRBJ2-2 NA
CASSEALRPQQFF TGTGCCAGCAGTGAAGCGCTACGTCCGCAGCAGTTCTTC TRBV2 NA TRBJ2-1 NA
CASSPNGNSPLHF TGTGCCAGCAGCCCGAACGGGAATTCACCCCTCCACTTT TRBV7-3 NA TRBJ1-6 NA
CASSAEPLTGFSYEQYF TGTGCCAGTAGTGCCGAGCCTTTGACAGGGTTCTCCTACGAGCAGTACTTC TRBV19 NA TRBJ2-7 TRBD1
CASSYSGHGYTF TGTGCCAGCAGTTATTCAGGGCATGGCTACACCTTC TRBV6-5 NA TRBJ1-2 NA
CASSGTADRGLMSNQPQHF TGTGCCAGCAGTGGGACGGCGGACAGGGGGCTTATGAGCAATCAGCCCCAGCATTTT TRBV2 NA TRBJ1-5 TRBD1
CASSISLAVYNEQFF TGTGCCAGTAGTATCTCCCTAGCGGTTTACAATGAGCAGTTCTTC TRBV19 NA TRBJ2-1 TRBD2
CASSLGDGWGNQPQHF TGCGCCAGCAGCTTGGGTGACGGTTGGGGCAATCAGCCCCAGCATTTT TRBV5-1 NA TRBJ1-5 NA
CASSRSGRDTDTQYF TGTGCCAGCAGCCGTAGCGGGAGGGATACAGATACGCAGTATTTT TRBV7-6 NA TRBJ2-3 TRBD2
CASRGGLAGSGELFF TGTGCCTCACGGGGCGGACTAGCGGGTTCCGGGGAGCTGTTTTTT TRBV5-4 once TRBJ2-2 TRBD2
CASSLGPDAEQFF TGCGCCAGCAGCTTGGGCCCAGACGCTGAGCAGTTCTTC TRBV5-1 NA TRBJ2-1 NA
CASSSKNTEAFF TGTGCCAGCAGTTCCAAGAACACTGAAGCTTTCTTT TRBV27 NA TRBJ1-1 NA
CASSRGRTNYGYTF TGTGCCAGCAGTAGGGGACGGACTAACTATGGCTACACCTTC TRBV6-5 NA TRBJ1-2 NA
CASSLRGRDTQYF TGTGCCAGCAGCTTGCGGGGACGAGATACGCAGTATTTT TRBV5-6 NA TRBJ2-3 NA
CASARGACYEQYF TGTGCCAGCGCCCGGGGGGCTTGCTACGAGCAGTACTTC TRBV21-1 NA TRBJ2-7 NA
CASSEALLWSAAYGYTF TGTGCCAGCAGTGAAGCGCTTTTGTGGTCAGCGGCCTATGGCTACACCTTC TRBV6-1 NA TRBJ1-2 NA
CATSRAGALYNEQFF TGTGCCACCAGCAGGGCGGGGGCCCTATACAATGAGCAGTTCTTC TRBV15 NA TRBJ2-1 NA
CASSPGLAGGLAKNIQYF TGCGCCAGCAGCCCCGGACTAGCGGGAGGTTTGGCCAAAAACATTCAGTACTTC TRBV4-1 NA TRBJ2-4 TRBD2
CASSPNRGPANSPLHF TGTGCCAGCTCACCAAACAGGGGGCCGGCTAATTCACCCCTCCACTTT TRBV18 once TRBJ1-6 TRBD1
CASSRRLAGNTGELFF TGTGCCAGCAGTAGGCGACTAGCGGGGAACACCGGGGAGCTGTTTTTT TRBV27 once TRBJ2-2 TRBD2
CATSRDTGSYGYTF TGTGCCACCAGCAGAGATACAGGGAGCTATGGCTACACCTTC TRBV15 NA TRBJ1-2 NA
CASRGALGNTEAFF TGTGCCAGCAGGGGGGCCCTGGGGAACACTGAAGCTTTCTTT TRBV25-1 NA TRBJ1-1 NA
CASSLARRNTEAFF TGTGCCAGCAGCTTAGCGAGGAGGAACACTGAAGCTTTCTTT TRBV7-2 NA TRBJ1-1 NA
CASSLAGGLLDTEAFF TGCGCCAGCAGCTTGGCAGGGGGCTTGTTGGACACTGAAGCTTTCTTT TRBV5-1 NA TRBJ1-1 TRBD1
CASSLGTGGSYEQYF TGTGCCAGCAGCTTAGGGACAGGGGGCTCCTACGAGCAGTACTTC TRBV7-9 NA TRBJ2-7 TRBD1
CATSREAQGDSQQYF TGTGCCACCAGCAGAGAGGCCCAGGGGGATTCCCAGCAGTACTTC TRBV15 NA TRBJ2-7 TRBD1
CASSSGDSFREKLFF TGTGCCAGCTCATCTGGGGACAGCTTTCGAGAAAAACTGTTTTTT TRBV18 NA TRBJ1-4 TRBD1
CASSQAGAQRNTEAFF TGTGCCAGCAGCCAAGCGGGGGCCCAACGGAACACTGAAGCTTTCTTT TRBV4-2 NA TRBJ1-1 NA
CASSPRSGTGVVETQYF TGTGCCAGCAGTCCGAGATCCGGGACAGGGGTAGTAGAGACCCAGTACTTC TRBV27 NA TRBJ2-5 TRBD1
CASSLQDSNTGELFF TGTGCCAGCAGCTTACAGGACTCTAACACCGGGGAGCTGTTTTTT TRBV7-2 NA TRBJ2-2 NA
CASSAVAGELFF TGTGCCAGCTCAGCCGTGGCTGGGGAGCTGTTTTTT TRBV18 NA TRBJ2-2 NA
CASRPSGSGDTQYF TGTGCCAGCAGGCCTAGCGGGAGCGGAGATACGCAGTATTTT TRBV6-5 NA TRBJ2-3 TRBD2
CSARQTEAFF TGCTCCGCGAGGCAGACTGAAGCTTTCTTT TRBV29-1 NA TRBJ1-1 NA
CASSPGLAGTYEQYF TGTGCCAGCAGCCCCGGACTAGCGGGAACATACGAGCAGTACTTC TRBV4-2 NA TRBJ2-7 TRBD2
CASSQRTGSPEQYF TGTGCCAGCAGTCAGAGGACAGGGAGCCCCGAGCAGTACTTC TRBV6-5 NA TRBJ2-7 TRBD1
CASSMGAPYEQYF TGTGCCAGTAGTATGGGGGCGCCCTACGAGCAGTACTTC TRBV19 NA TRBJ2-7 NA
CASSQKDAARSNEQFF TGCGCCAGCAGCCAAAAGGACGCTGCACGTTCAAATGAGCAGTTCTTC TRBV4-1 NA TRBJ2-1 NA